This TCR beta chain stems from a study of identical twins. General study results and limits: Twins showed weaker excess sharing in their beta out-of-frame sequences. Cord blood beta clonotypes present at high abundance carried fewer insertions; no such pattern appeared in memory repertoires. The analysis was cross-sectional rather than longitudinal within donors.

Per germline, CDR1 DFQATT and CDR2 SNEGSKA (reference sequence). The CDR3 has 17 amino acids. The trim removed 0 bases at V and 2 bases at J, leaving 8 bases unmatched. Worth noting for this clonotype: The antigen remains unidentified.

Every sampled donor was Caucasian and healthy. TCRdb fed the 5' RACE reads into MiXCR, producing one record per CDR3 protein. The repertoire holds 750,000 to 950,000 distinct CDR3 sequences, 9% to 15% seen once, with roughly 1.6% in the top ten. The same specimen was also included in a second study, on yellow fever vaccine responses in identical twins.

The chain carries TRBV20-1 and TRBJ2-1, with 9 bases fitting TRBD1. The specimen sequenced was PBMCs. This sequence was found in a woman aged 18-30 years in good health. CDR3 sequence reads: CSARERTGTGTYNEQFF. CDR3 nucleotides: TGCAGTGCTAGAGAACGAACCGGGACAGGGACCTACAATGAGCAGTTCTTC.